The 25 T cell receptor beta chains given below trace back to one sample, sequenced in a study of cytomegalovirus exposure and HLA in healthy donors. 60 Vbeta and 13 Jbeta primers were used in PCR. This table comes from immunoSEQ multiplex PCR, and its TCRdb copy is limited to in-frame clones, with some not included. The sample lists under 200,000 clones, about three quarters occurring once. Specimen: PBMCs. The receptors come from a woman in her thirties or forties in good health and CMV-seropositive.

This clone was counted between two and nine times. The chain joins TRBV2 to TRBJ1-2; TRBD1 matches at 7 bases. CDR1 and CDR2 (germline): SNHLY, FYNNEI. V lost 8 bases to trimming and J lost 8 bases; unmatched junction nucleotides: 5. This CDR3 is 11 amino acids long. CDR3 residues: CASGGDRGYTF. CDR3 in DNA: TGTGCCAGCGGAGGGGACAGAGGCTACACCTTC.

The chain couples TRBV6-5 to TRBJ1-1, with unresolved D. The CDR3 has 14 amino acids. The germline V gene encodes CDR1 MNHEY and CDR2 SVGAGI. The ends were cut back, 5 bases at V and 1 base at J, with 11 bases in the middle. CDR3 residues: CASSRTTTNTEAFF. The CDR3 DNA is TGTGCCAGCAGTCGGACTACAACGAACACTGAAGCTTTCTTT.

CDR3: CASSIVTSGTYEQYF. The CDR3 bases are TGTGCCAGTAGTATAGTCACTAGCGGGACCTACGAGCAGTACTTC. The chain is built from TRBV19 and TRBJ2-7, with TRBD2 matching over 10 bases. Losses at the gene ends were 1 base for V and 2 bases for J; bases not matched to a gene: 2. The CDR3 is 15 residues long. Germline-derived CDR1 and CDR2 are LNHDA and SQIVND (reference sequence).

The genes are TRBV5-1 and TRBJ2-7; a possible D gene is TRBD2 (5 bases). Germline V gives CDR1 SGHRS, CDR2 YFSETQ. The CDR3 totals 14 residues. Trimming took 5 bases from V and 0 from J, leaving 12 bases between them. Here the CDR3 reads CASSPGSSSYEQYF. CDR3 nucleotides: TGCGCCAGCAGTCCGGGATCTAGCTCCTACGAGCAGTACTTC.

The table lists this clone with a count of one. The gene calls are TRBV4-3 and TRBJ2-6; maybe TRBD1 (6 bases). CDR3 length equals 19 residues. The V end lost 0 bases, the J end lost 6 bases, and 21 bases lay between the germline ends. Germline V gene data show CDR1 as LGHNA and CDR2 as YSLEER. DNA of the CDR3: TGCGCCAGCAGCCAAGACTTGAGACAGGCCCTCTCGTCGGCCAACGTCCTGACTTTC. Protein product: CASSQDLRQALSSANVLTF.

The chain has TRBV4-1 and TRBJ2-2; D ambiguous. The germline gives CDR1 MGHRA, CDR2 YSYEKL. This CDR3 is built from 17 residues. V was pared by 2 bases and J by 0 bases, with 13 bases between. The CDR3: CASSQPMSRTNTGELFF. In nucleotides, the CDR3 is TGCGCCAGCAGCCAACCCATGAGCAGGACGAACACCGGGGAGCTGTTTTTT.

The J gene is TRBJ1-1, the V gene TRBV25-1; 7 bases agree with TRBD1. Germline CDR1 reads MGHDK; CDR2 reads SYGVNS. J lost 11 bases, V lost 7 bases, and 7 bases had no gene match. The CDR3 has 11 amino acids. The chain's CDR3 is CASIGQVVAFF. The DNA for the CDR3 is TGTGCCAGCATCGGACAGGTTGTTGCTTTCTTT. Filled out from reference TRBV25-1 and TRBJ1-1, the complete variable domain reads EADIYQTPRYLVIGTGKKITLECSQTMGHDKMYWYQQDPGMELHLIHYSYGVNSTEKGDLSSESTVSRIRTEHFPLTLESARPSHTSQYLCASIGQVVAFFGQGTRLTVV.

This sequence joins TRBV18 and TRBJ2-3; 8 nucleotides align to TRBD1. V shed 0 bases and J 4 bases; nucleotides not matched to a gene: 6. The CDR3 has 16 residues. Looked up from germline, CDR1 is KGHSH and CDR2 is LQKENI. DNA of the CDR3: TGTGCCAGCTCACCACCCGCAGGGGGCAGAGCAGATACGCAGTATTTT. This codes for CASSPPAGGRADTQYF.

This chain joins TRBV2 and TRBJ2-7; 11 positions agree with TRBD2. This CDR3 is 17 amino acids long. Per germline, CDR1 SNHLY and CDR2 FYNNEI. The J segment lost 2 bases and the V segment lost 5 bases, leaving 11 bases of the junction unmatched. CDR3 bases: TGTGCCAGCAGTCCAAGAACTAGCGGGGGATCGACCTACGAGCAGTACTTC. Protein: CASSPRTSGGSTYEQYF.

This clone came up a few times. The V and J genes are TRBV10-1 and TRBJ2-1; the D gene is possibly TRBD2 (5 bases). The CDR3 has 14 amino acids. Germline V gives CDR1 WNHNN, CDR2 SYGVQD (reference sequence). V was clipped by 2 bases and J by 5 bases, with 10 bases between them. The chain's CDR3 is CASSEPRANNEQFF. The CDR3, as DNA: TGCGCCAGCAGTGAGCCGCGGGCCAACAATGAGCAGTTCTTC.

The chain couples TRBV5-1 to TRBJ1-1, with a possible D match to TRBD1 (6 bases). From germline, CDR1 is SGHRS and CDR2 YFSETQ. The CDR3 sequence is 15 residues long. Between the trimmed V and J ends, which lost 2 bases and 1 base, there was a span of 12 bases. CDR3 bases: TGCGCCAGCAGCTTTTCCCCAGGGGCGAACACTGAAGCTTTCTTT. Protein sequence: CASSFSPGANTEAFF.

This clone showed up just once. This chain uses TRBV10-1 with TRBJ2-3; TRBD1 agrees at 9 bases. V trimming: 2 bases; J trimming: 0 bases; junction bases outside the gene matches: 3. The germline CDR1 and CDR2 sequences are WNHNN and SYGVQD (reference sequence). This CDR3 spans 16 amino acids. The CDR3 bases are TGCGCCAGCAGTGAGGCCGGGACAGGGAGCACAGATACGCAGTATTTT. This translates into CASSEAGTGSTDTQYF.

This clone has only one observation. The rearrangement uses TRBV28 and TRBJ2-7; TRBD1 matches 9 bases. The germline V gene has CDR1 MDHEN and CDR2 SYDVKM. This CDR3 has 15 amino acids. V gave up 5 bases and J gave up 3 bases; unmatched junction bases: 8. This CDR3 is CASSTQGATFYEQYF. The CDR3, as DNA: TGTGCCAGCAGTACACAGGGGGCGACCTTCTACGAGCAGTACTTC.

The rearrangement uses TRBV30 and TRBJ2-5, with no clear D. The CDR3 is 12 residues long. Trimming took 0 bases from V and 4 from J, leaving 6 bases between them. Germline loops: CDR1 GTSNPN, CDR2 SVGIG (reference sequence). The CDR3 loop reads CAWSVLGETQYF. The CDR3 DNA reads TGTGCCTGGAGTGTACTCGGAGAGACCCAGTACTTC.

The V gene is TRBV6-1, the J gene TRBJ1-4; 9 bases agree with TRBD1. Germline lookup yields CDR1 MNHNS and CDR2 SASEGT. The CDR3 consists of 15 residues. V lost 0 bases and J lost 8; bases outside the gene matches: 4. CDR3 in DNA: TGTGCCAGCAGTGAAGCGGGGACAGGGTGGGAAAAACTGTTTTTT. Protein product: CASSEAGTGWEKLFF.

This chain connects TRBV4-1 to TRBJ2-7; TRBD2 matches 8 bases. This CDR3 is 16 amino acids long. J lost 3 bases, V lost 3 bases, and 10 bases had no gene match. Per the germline V gene, CDR1 is MGHRA and CDR2 is YSYEKL. The CDR3 sequence is CASSQKGTRQHYEQYF. In DNA form, the CDR3 reads TGCGCCAGCAGCCAGAAAGGGACTAGACAACACTACGAGCAGTACTTC.

CDR3 nucleotide sequence: TGTGCCAGCTCCGCACAGAACGGGAACGGCTACACCTTC. This encodes CASSAQNGNGYTF. The V and J genes are TRBV2 and TRBJ1-2; D ambiguous. V lost 8 bases, J lost 8 bases, and 18 bases lay in between. The germline V gene encodes CDR1 SNHLY and CDR2 FYNNEI. The CDR3 is 13 residues long.

The chain uses TRBV4-1 and TRBJ2-2; TRBD2 might be the D (6 bases). The germline gives CDR1 MGHRA, CDR2 YSYEKL. The CDR3 has 17 residues. Trimming removed 0 bases at V and 4 bases at J, with 15 bases between. The CDR3 protein is CASSQDWGVVPTGELFF. The CDR3 region has the DNA TGCGCCAGCAGCCAAGATTGGGGGGTGGTCCCCACCGGGGAGCTGTTTTTT.

V and J are TRBV6-5 and TRBJ2-7, with 14 nucleotides matching TRBD2. With 4 bases clipped from V and 6 bases from J, the junction kept 5 bases outside the gene matches. Germline assignment: CDR1 MNHEY and CDR2 SVGAGI. This CDR3 has 15 amino acids. As DNA, the CDR3 is TGTGCCAGCAGTTCGGGGACTAGCGGGAGACGCGAGCAGTACTTC. Its protein product is CASSSGTSGRREQYF.

V gene TRBV4-2 combines with J gene TRBJ2-1; D perhaps matches TRBD2 (7 bases). This CDR3 region has 16 residues. Deletions cut 0 bases from V and 6 bases from J, with 15 bases between. Per the germline V gene, CDR1 is LGHNA and CDR2 is YNFKEQ. Here the CDR3 reads CASSQDKAGALNEQFF. The DNA of the CDR3 is TGTGCCAGCAGCCAAGATAAGGCGGGGGCCCTCAATGAGCAGTTCTTC.

The chain recombines TRBV6-1 with TRBJ1-4; 7 nucleotides align to TRBD1. With 2 bases clipped from V and 3 bases from J, the junction kept 12 bases outside the gene matches. Germline V gene lookup returns CDR1 MNHNS and CDR2 SASEGT. The CDR3 sequence is 18 residues long. The CDR3 sequence is CASSERVSQGDANEKLFF. CDR3 nucleotides: TGTGCCAGCAGTGAAAGGGTAAGTCAGGGGGATGCTAATGAAAAACTGTTTTTT.

This chain joins TRBV19 and TRBJ1-4; a possible D gene is TRBD1 (5 bases). Germline V CDR1 and CDR2: LNHDA, SQIVND (reference sequence). With 4 bases removed from V and 8 bases from J, the gap between germline ends came to 14 bases. This CDR3 is built from 14 residues. CDR3 nucleotides: TGTGCCAGTAGTACGCAGGGAGGAGGGGAAAAACTGTTTTTT. Amino acids: CASSTQGGGEKLFF. The full variable domain, in which reference TRBV19 and TRBJ1-4 provide the parts outside the CDR3, is DGGITQSPKYLFRKEGQNVTLSCEQNLNHDAMYWYRQDPGQGLRLIYYSQIVNDFQKGDIAEGYSVSREKKESFPLTVTSAQKNPTAFYLCASSTQGGGEKLFFGSGTQLSVL.

This rearrangement joins TRBV5-1 to TRBJ2-1, with 16 bases that match TRBD2. V was pared by 4 bases and J by 9 bases, with 16 bases of the junction left unmatched. The CDR3 runs 19 residues. The germline gives CDR1 SGHRS, CDR2 YFSETQ. The CDR3 spells CASSVSIPGLAGGVGEQFF. Written as DNA, the CDR3 is TGCGCCAGCAGCGTGTCCATACCGGGACTAGCGGGAGGGGTGGGTGAGCAGTTCTTC.

The chain uses TRBV4-3 and TRBJ2-7; 10 bases agree with TRBD1. The CDR3 has 18 amino acids. CDR1 is LGHNA and CDR2 is YSLEER in the germline V gene. Trimming at V came to 0 bases and at J to 2 bases, leaving 10 bases not matched to a gene. For the CDR3, the DNA is TGCGCCAGCAGCCAAGAGAGGTGGCGGGACAGGGGAACCTACGAGCAGTACTTC. Translating gives CASSQERWRDRGTYEQYF.

This sequence joins TRBV4-1 and TRBJ2-6; D call uncertain. V lost 11 bases and J lost 4, with 6 bases in between. Germline loops: CDR1 MGHRA, CDR2 YSYEKL. The CDR3 is 11 amino acids. The CDR3 nucleotides read TGCGCCTCTAGGGGGGCCAACGTCCTGACTTTC. The encoded protein is CASRGANVLTF.